These T cell receptor beta chains were read from a single sample in a study of OX40 agonist ivuxolimab in advanced cancers. Assay used: immunoSEQ multiplex PCR; TCRdb lists only in-frame clones, some missing. The profile covers fewer than 75,000 clones, with around 90% appearing a single time and 2.8% taken by the ten largest. The source was CD4+ or CD8+ T cells sorted from blood, collected in a trial of the OX40 agonist ivuxolimab. The receptor source for this set is an adult with an advanced solid tumor such as melanoma, head and neck, liver or kidney cancer. Each CDR3 is given with its conserved first and last residue. A D gene is named only where the DNA matches it firmly. The size entry is marked missing in some rows and otherwise reads once, few, many or a size class.

D | J | V | size | DNA | CDR3
TRBD1 | TRBJ2-7 | TRBV7-9 | - | TGTGCCAGCAGCCGGGGGATGGGGACAGGAAGCTACGAGCAGTACTTC | CASSRGMGTGSYEQYF
- | TRBJ1-1 | TRBV13 | - | TGTGCCAGCAGCTTAGAGTTGCGTGGAACTGAAGCTTTCTTT | CASSLELRGTEAFF
- | TRBJ2-1 | TRBV5-4 | once | TGTGCCAGCAGCTTGGGTCAGGGGTCCAGTGAGCAGTTCTTC | CASSLGQGSSEQFF
- | TRBJ1-5 | TRBV2 | - | TGTGCCAGCAGTCGCGGTATCGCAGGGAGTTATAGCAATCAGCCCCAGCATTTT | CASSRGIAGSYSNQPQHF
- | TRBJ1-4 | TRBV6-1 | - | TGTGCCAGCAGTGAAATGGGTCCGGGAGGGGAAAAACTGTTTTTT | CASSEMGPGGEKLFF
- | TRBJ2-1 | TRBV7-9 | - | TGTGCCAGCAGCTTTGCCGGGATGTACAATGAGCAGTTCTTC | CASSFAGMYNEQFF
- | TRBJ1-2 | TRBV21-1 | - | TGTGCCAGCGGGGTTAGAAGGAGGCCCTATGGCTACACCTTC | CASGVRRRPYGYTF
- | TRBJ1-1 | TRBV11-3 | - | TGTGCCAGCAGCGCCTCCGGGACCGCGAACACTGAAGCTTTCTTT | CASSASGTANTEAFF
- | TRBJ1-5 | TRBV9 | - | TGTGCCAGCAGCTTCGCAGGGGGCAATCAGCCCCAGCATTTT | CASSFAGGNQPQHF
TRBD1 | TRBJ2-1 | TRBV5-1 | - | TGCGCCAGCAGCTTGGGACAGGGGGCTGGGAATGAGCAGTTCTTC | CASSLGQGAGNEQFF
- | TRBJ1-4 | TRBV18 | - | TGTGCCAGCTCAGCCCAGGCAACTAATGAAAAACTGTTTTTT | CASSAQATNEKLFF
TRBD2 | TRBJ2-3 | TRBV5-6 | - | TGTGCCAGCAGCTTGACTAGCGGGAGAGATACGCAGTATTTT | CASSLTSGRDTQYF
- | TRBJ1-5 | TRBV6-1 | - | TGTGCCAGCAGTGATGCGGGGTATAGCAATCAGCCCCAGCATTTT | CASSDAGYSNQPQHF
- | TRBJ2-7 | TRBV6-5 | - | TGTGCCAGCAGCTATTATTACGAGCAGTACTTC | CASSYYYEQYF
- | TRBJ2-6 | TRBV19 | - | TGTGCCAGTAAGGACAGCTCTGGGGCCAACGTCCTGACTTTC | CASKDSSGANVLTF
- | TRBJ1-2 | TRBV4-3 | once | TGCGCCAGCAGCCTCGAGGGGGTCTATGGCTACACCTTC | CASSLEGVYGYTF
- | TRBJ2-5 | TRBV25-1 | - | TGTGCCAGCAGTGCCCCCGGGATTATAGAGACCCAGTACTTC | CASSAPGIIETQYF
TRBD1 | TRBJ2-4 | TRBV19 | - | TGTGCCAGTAGTCCCTGGACAGGGGACTTAGAGAAGTACTTC | CASSPWTGDLEKYF
TRBD2 | TRBJ2-1 | TRBV5-6 | - | TGTGCCAGCAGCTTTGGGTTCGGCGGGAGTCACTACAATGAGCAGTTCTTC | CASSFGFGGSHYNEQFF
TRBD2 | TRBJ2-3 | TRBV2 | - | TGTGCCATCGGGACTAGCGGCACAGATACGCAGTATTTT | CAIGTSGTDTQYF
- | TRBJ1-3 | TRBV6-6 | once | TGTGCCAGCAGTGGAGGCAGGGTTGCTGGAAACACCATATATTTT | CASSGGRVAGNTIYF
- | TRBJ2-5 | TRBV5-1 | once | TGCGCCAGCAGTTTGACCCCTTCAGAGACCCAGTACTTC | CASSLTPSETQYF
- | TRBJ2-5 | TRBV11-1 | - | TGTGCCAGCAGCACCGGGGTAGGGGGAGAGACCCAGTACTTC | CASSTGVGGETQYF
- | TRBJ2-5 | TRBV27 | - | TGTGCCAGCAGTTCCCCCAATCGGGGATCCGGGGAGACCCAGTACTTC | CASSSPNRGSGETQYF